Shown below are 15 T cell receptor beta chains from a single sample sequenced in a study of blood T cell repertoires in COVID-19. The table came from immunoSEQ multiplex PCR; TCRdb's copy has only in-frame clones and leaves some out. The table shows around 310,000 clones, with over 75% occurring only once. The sample comprised PBMCs or T cells enriched from blood (not recorded which). The receptors originated from a man in his thirties or forties who had recovered from COVID-19.

J is TRBJ1-1 and V is TRBV27, with TRBD1 as a possible D gene (5 bases). Trimming removed 5 bases from V and 3 bases from J, with 22 bases in between. Germline CDR1 MNHEY, CDR2 SMNVEV (reference sequence). This CDR3 has 17 amino acids. In nucleotides, the CDR3 is TGTGCCAGCAGTCCCTCGGGGGGACGTTTTTTAGACACTGAAGCTTTCTTT. This codes for CASSPSGGRFLDTEAFF.

The CDR3: CASSPQGQGAFNYGYTF. The CDR3 region has the DNA TGTGCCAGCAGTCCCCAAGGACAGGGGGCTTTTAACTATGGCTACACCTTC. The V gene is TRBV27, the J gene TRBJ1-2, with TRBD1 identical over 11 bases. This CDR3 has 17 amino acids. The germline V gene encodes CDR1 MNHEY and CDR2 SMNVEV (reference sequence). Germline trimming cut 5 bases from V and 1 base from J; bases unmatched to any gene: 9.

The rearrangement joins TRBV7-2 to TRBJ2-7; 8 positions match TRBD1. From germline, CDR1 is SGHTA and CDR2 FQGNSA. CDR3 length: 15 residues. V trimming: 2 bases; J trimming: 3 bases; junction bases outside the gene matches: 6. The chain's CDR3 is CASSLLPGQGYEQYF. As DNA, the CDR3 is TGTGCCAGCAGCTTACTCCCCGGACAGGGCTACGAGCAGTACTTC.

The CDR3 protein is CASSLVSSGGADEQFF. CDR3 coding DNA: TGTGCCAGCAGCTTAGTTAGTAGCGGGGGGGCGGATGAGCAGTTCTTC. The V call is TRBV13, the J call TRBJ2-1, with TRBD2 matching over 11 bases. The trim removed 1 base at V and 8 bases at J, leaving 7 bases unmatched. This CDR3 comprises 16 residues. Germline CDR1 reads PRHDT; CDR2 reads FYEKMQ (reference sequence).

V and J are TRBV7-9 and TRBJ1-5, with D unclear. Trimming took 4 bases from V and 3 from J, leaving 19 bases between them. This CDR3 contains 17 residues. Germline V gene sequence: CDR1 SEHNR, CDR2 FQNEAQ (reference sequence). The CDR3 here is CASSSTRGYGNNQPQHF. In DNA form, the CDR3 reads TGTGCCAGCAGCTCCACCCGAGGGTACGGAAACAATCAGCCCCAGCATTTT.

The chain carries TRBV11-2 and TRBJ2-7; D gene ambiguous. Germline values: CDR1 SGHAT, CDR2 FQNNGV. There are 12 residues in the CDR3. Trimming shortened V by 8 bases and J by 0 bases, and 8 bases separated the two germline ends. The CDR3 sequence is CASEESSYEQYF. CDR3 nucleotide sequence: TGTGCCAGCGAGGAGTCCTCCTACGAGCAGTACTTC.

CDR3 region: CASSLVTDTGEQFF. The CDR3 DNA reads as TGTGCCAGCAGCTTAGTTACAGATACAGGTGAGCAGTTCTTC. The chain is built from TRBV11-2 and TRBJ2-1; a possible D gene is TRBD1 (5 bases). CDR1 is SGHAT, CDR2 FQNNGV, per germline. The CDR3 loop spans 14 amino acids. The germline V and J ends were trimmed by 1 base and 9 bases, with 13 bases remaining between them.

This chain uses TRBV30 with TRBJ1-2, with a weak D call TRBD1 (6 bases). Germline V lookup: CDR1 GTSNPN, CDR2 SVGIG (reference sequence). V lost 0 bases and J 8 bases, leaving 7 bases between the germline ends. This CDR3 region has 11 residues. CDR3: CAWSVQGGYTF. The CDR3 bases are TGTGCCTGGAGTGTACAGGGAGGCTACACCTTC. Full variable domain (remainder filled in from reference TRBV30 and TRBJ1-2): SQTIHQWPATLVQPVGSPLSLECTVEGTSNPNLYWYRQAAGRGLQLLFYSVGIGQISSEVPQNLSASRPQDRQFILSSKKLLLSDSGFYLCAWSVQGGYTFGSGTRLTVV.

CDR3 sequence: CASSLTGVALYGYTF. The CDR3 DNA follows: TGTGCCAGCAGTCTGACAGGGGTCGCCCTCTATGGCTACACCTTC. This rearrangement joins TRBV28 to TRBJ1-2; 8 bases match TRBD1. With 5 bases clipped from V and 4 bases from J, the junction kept 9 bases outside the gene matches. CDR1 MDHEN and CDR2 SYDVKM come from the germline V gene. This CDR3 region has 15 residues.

The CDR3, as DNA: TGTGCCAGCAGTGATACGCAGGGATGGTATGGCTACACCTTC. This sequence encodes CASSDTQGWYGYTF. V gene TRBV2 combines with J gene TRBJ1-2, with a possible D match to TRBD1 (5 bases). Germline loops: CDR1 SNHLY, CDR2 FYNNEI. This CDR3 is 14 amino acids long. V was trimmed by 3 bases and J by 5 bases, leaving 13 bases between them.

The CDR3 nucleotides are TGTGCCAGCAGGCCTACAGGAAGCTCTGGAAACACCATATATTTT. Its protein product is CASRPTGSSGNTIYF. This sequence joins TRBV11-2 and TRBJ1-3, with D possibly being TRBD1 (5 bases). V dropped 6 bases and J dropped 0 bases, with 12 bases sitting between them. Per germline, CDR1 SGHAT and CDR2 FQNNGV. The CDR3 contains 15 residues.

This chain links TRBV7-9 with TRBJ2-1, with TRBD2 matching over 8 bases. The CDR3 spans 14 residues. Germline lookup yields CDR1 SEHNR and CDR2 FQNEAQ (reference sequence). Trimming took 6 bases from V and 8 from J; bases not matched to a gene: 9. The CDR3 here is CASSPRGGFDEQFF. The DNA for the CDR3 is TGTGCCAGCAGTCCACGGGGGGGCTTCGATGAGCAGTTCTTC.

Comment on this clone: Other nucleotide sequences from this sample produce the same CDR3. V usage is TRBV5-4 and J usage is TRBJ2-3; 8 nucleotides align to TRBD2. Germline loops: CDR1 SGHNT, CDR2 YYREEE (reference sequence). CDR3 size: 14 residues. V lost 0 bases, J lost 3 bases, and 0 bases stayed unmatched. The CDR3 loop is CASSLGGGTDTQYF. In DNA, the CDR3 is TGTGCCAGCAGCTTGGGCGGGGGGACAGATACGCAGTATTTT.

This chain connects TRBV12-5 to TRBJ2-2; D is uncertain. CDR1 is LGHNT, CDR2 FRNRAP, per germline. This CDR3 has 12 residues. The V end was cut by 3 bases, the J end by 14 bases, with 13 bases between. In DNA, the CDR3 is TGTGCTAGTGGTTTTCAGGCAGGCCGTCTGTTTTTT. This sequence encodes CASGFQAGRLFF.

V and J are TRBV14 and TRBJ2-1; 11 bases are a match to TRBD1. The V gene's germline CDR1 is SGHDN and CDR2 FVKESK. The CDR3 runs 16 residues. V shed 4 bases, J shed 4 bases, and the junction held 6 bases outside the gene matches. The CDR3 spells CASSRPGTGGYNEQFF. The CDR3 bases are TGTGCCAGCAGCCGCCCCGGGACAGGGGGTTACAATGAGCAGTTCTTC.